One sample yielded the 29 T cell receptor beta chains listed below, sequenced in a study of blood T cell repertoires in COVID-19. This table comes from immunoSEQ multiplex PCR, and its TCRdb copy is limited to in-frame clones, with some not included. Of about 260,000 clones detected, around 86% appear once; the ten largest clones hold about 1.6%. Sequencing was performed on peripheral blood. These receptors all stem from a woman between 40 and 55 years old who had recovered from COVID-19.

V and J are TRBV6-2 or TRBV6-3 and TRBJ1-1; 12 bases map to TRBD1. V lost 2 bases and J lost 3; bases outside the gene matches: 7. Looked up from germline, CDR1 is MNHEY and CDR2 is SVGEGT. The CDR3 covers 17 residues. In DNA, the CDR3 is TGTGCCAGCAGTTACCCGGGACAGGGGGCGGGTTACACTGAAGCTTTCTTT. It translates to CASSYPGQGAGYTEAFF.

This sequence joins TRBV18 and TRBJ2-5, with TRBD1 matching 8 bases. Looked up from germline, CDR1 is KGHSH and CDR2 is LQKENI. V shed 1 base, J shed 0 bases, and the junction held 4 bases outside the gene matches. The CDR3 is made up of 16 amino acids. Written as DNA, the CDR3 is TGTGCCAGCTCACCACAACAGGGGGGTTACCAAGAGACCCAGTACTTC. Its protein product is CASSPQQGGYQETQYF.

The gene calls are TRBV4-3 and TRBJ1-5; tentative D call: TRBD1 (5 bases). Germline-derived CDR1 and CDR2 are LGHNA and YSLEER. This CDR3 is 13 amino acids long. Trimming took off 4 bases at V and 9 bases at J, with 13 bases between the two ends. CDR3 region: CASSRGVPGPQHF. The CDR3 DNA reads TGCGCCAGCAGCCGGGGGGTCCCAGGGCCCCAGCATTTT.

This clone has a single count. The chain recombines TRBV19 with TRBJ1-4; the D is unclear. The ends were cut back, 7 bases at V and 2 bases at J, with 17 bases in the middle. Per the germline V gene, CDR1 is LNHDA and CDR2 is SQIVND (reference sequence). The CDR3 contains 16 residues. CDR3 in DNA: TGTGCCAGTATAAGTCGTCCGGGTGTCACTAATGAAAAACTGTTTTTT. Its translation: CASISRPGVTNEKLFF.

This chain joins TRBV7-9 and TRBJ2-4, with D hard to call. CDR3 length: 16 amino acids. Germline CDR1 is SEHNR and CDR2 is FQNEAQ (reference sequence). Trimming stripped 2 bases from V and 1 base from J, with 12 bases between. The CDR3 protein is CASSLLPSTAKNIQYF. DNA of the CDR3: TGTGCCAGCAGCTTACTACCAAGCACCGCCAAAAACATTCAGTACTTC.

The CDR3 DNA is TGTGCCAGCAGCGCCCCCAGCGGGGGCGCCGGGGAGCTGTTTTTT. Protein: CASSAPSGGAGELFF. The V gene is TRBV9, the J gene TRBJ2-2; 8 nucleotides line up with TRBD2. J lost 6 bases, V lost 3 bases, and 7 bases had no gene match. The CDR3 extends over 15 amino acids. Germline CDR1 SGDLS, CDR2 YYNGEE.

The chain links TRBV6-5 to TRBJ1-5; 9 nucleotides line up with TRBD1. CDR1 is MNHEY, CDR2 SVGAGI, per germline. CDR3 length equals 14 residues. V was pared by 6 bases and J by 7 bases, with 7 bases of the junction left unmatched. The CDR3 sequence is CASSLDRGGQPQHF. The CDR3 DNA sequence: TGTGCCAGCAGCCTGGACAGGGGAGGGCAGCCCCAGCATTTT.

The V gene is TRBV6-6, the J gene TRBJ2-7; D is undetermined. The CDR3 consists of 12 residues. V was pared by 0 bases and J by 3 bases, with 3 bases between. Germline values: CDR1 MNHNY, CDR2 SVGAGI (reference sequence). This chain's CDR3 is CASSYSSYEQYF. The CDR3 DNA sequence: TGTGCCAGCAGTTACTCTAGCTACGAGCAGTACTTC.

The rearrangement uses TRBV10-3 and TRBJ1-2; D gene uncertain. V gave up 0 bases and J gave up 4 bases, with 12 bases separating them. The CDR3 is made up of 15 amino acids. Per the germline V gene, CDR1 is ENHRY and CDR2 is SYGVKD. The CDR3 region is CAISESAVEGYGYTF. DNA for the CDR3: TGTGCCATCAGTGAGTCGGCAGTGGAGGGCTATGGCTACACCTTC.

In its sample, this clone was seen once. Within the sample, other DNA sequences also encode this same CDR3. This sequence joins TRBV6-6 and TRBJ1-2; a weak D match, TRBD1 (5 bases). The CDR3 covers 13 residues. Trimming took off 2 bases at V and 11 bases at J, with 15 bases between the two ends. From germline, CDR1 is MNHNY and CDR2 SVGAGI (reference sequence). CDR3 sequence reads: CASSYGGEVSYTF. The CDR3 nucleotides read TGTGCCAGCAGTTACGGGGGGGAAGTGAGTTACACCTTC.

The chain employs TRBV25-1 and TRBJ1-4; D not certain. CDR1 MGHDK and CDR2 SYGVNS come from the germline V gene. CDR3 length: 12 residues. V shed 4 bases and J shed 8 bases, with 8 bases lying between them. The CDR3 region is CASSAGDEKLFF. The CDR3 region has the DNA TGTGCCAGCAGTGCTGGAGACGAAAAACTGTTTTTT. The variable domain in full, completed from reference TRBV25-1 and TRBJ1-4, reads EADIYQTPRYLVIGTGKKITLECSQTMGHDKMYWYQQDPGMELHLIHYSYGVNSTEKGDLSSESTVSRIRTEHFPLTLESARPSHTSQYLCASSAGDEKLFFGSGTQLSVL.

This clone was observed a single time. V gene TRBV5-1 combines with J gene TRBJ2-5, with 11 bases fitting TRBD2. Germline V CDR1 and CDR2: SGHRS, YFSETQ. Losses at the gene ends were 1 base for V and 5 bases for J; bases not matched to a gene: 7. The CDR3 spans 16 residues. CDR3 nucleotides: TGCGCCAGCAGCTTGCCACATAGCGGGGGGGCCGAGACCCAGTACTTC. Amino acids: CASSLPHSGGAETQYF. Complete variable domain (other parts from reference TRBV5-1 and TRBJ2-5): KAGVTQTPRYLIKTRGQQVTLSCSPISGHRSVSWYQQTPGQGLQFLFEYFSETQRNKGNFPGRFSGRQFSNSRSEMNVSTLELGDSALYLCASSLPHSGGAETQYFGPGTRLLVL.

V gene TRBV3-1 (or the pseudogene TRBV3-2) combines with J gene TRBJ2-7; 8 nucleotides align to TRBD1. This CDR3 spans 15 amino acids. The V gene's germline CDR1 is LGHDT and CDR2 YNNKEL (reference sequence). V trimming: 4 bases; J trimming: 2 bases; junction bases outside the gene matches: 7. For the CDR3, the DNA is TGTGCCAGCAGCCCCTGGGACAGGCTCACCTACGAGCAGTACTTC. Residues: CASSPWDRLTYEQYF.

In this sample, this clone turned up once. The genes are TRBV2 and TRBJ2-7, with 7 bases identical to TRBD1. The V and J ends lost 3 bases and 3 bases, in that order; junction bases with no gene match: 11. The CDR3 consists of 16 residues. The germline V gene has CDR1 SNHLY and CDR2 FYNNEI. Here the CDR3 DNA reads TGTGCCAGCAGTGATGGTAGGGGGCGAGGTAGCTACGAGCAGTACTTC. Amino acid sequence: CASSDGRGRGSYEQYF.

This clone was observed a single time. The chain joins TRBV5-1 to TRBJ1-2; no definite D call. This CDR3 is built from 17 residues. V lost 2 bases and J lost 4, with 21 bases in between. Germline V lookup: CDR1 SGHRS, CDR2 YFSETQ. In DNA form, the CDR3 reads TGCGCCAGCAGCTTTCCGGGAGAGGGAAAAGCCAGCTATGGCTACACCTTC. This sequence encodes CASSFPGEGKASYGYTF.

This clone was seen more than once but under ten times. The J gene is TRBJ2-1, the V gene TRBV15; D remains unclear. The CDR3 loop spans 13 amino acids. With 5 bases removed from V and 8 bases from J, the gap between germline ends came to 13 bases. Germline CDR1 LNHNV, CDR2 YYDKDF (reference sequence). CDR3: CATSSRTMDEQFF. The CDR3 nucleotides are TGTGCCACCAGCTCTCGTACAATGGATGAGCAGTTCTTC.

V and J are TRBV30 and TRBJ2-7; no reliable D call. The ends were cut back, 1 base at V and 2 bases at J, with 9 bases in the middle. Per the germline V gene, CDR1 is GTSNPN and CDR2 is SVGIG (reference sequence). CDR3 size: 13 residues. CDR3 residues: CAWSDSKPYEQYF. The CDR3 region has the DNA TGTGCCTGGAGTGACTCCAAGCCCTACGAGCAGTACTTC.

The chain has TRBV29-1 and TRBJ1-1, with D uncertain. CDR3 size: 13 residues. Germline V lookup: CDR1 SQVTM, CDR2 ANQGSEA. V was trimmed by 7 bases and J by 4 bases, leaving 16 bases between them. This CDR3 reads CSASPRKRTEAFF. In DNA, the CDR3 is TGCAGCGCAAGCCCCAGAAAGCGCACTGAAGCTTTCTTT.

The V and J genes are TRBV3-1 (or the pseudogene TRBV3-2) and TRBJ1-1; 7 bases are a match to TRBD1. The junction had 4 bases not matched to a gene; V was cut back by 3 bases and J by 3 bases. This CDR3 has 14 amino acids. Germline lookup yields CDR1 LGHDT and CDR2 YNNKEL (reference sequence). The CDR3 DNA follows: TGTGCCAGCAGCCACCTGACAGGGTACACTGAAGCTTTCTTT. Translated, it gives CASSHLTGYTEAFF.

The chain is built from TRBV5-5 and TRBJ1-6, with D unresolved. The V gene's germline CDR1 is SGHKS and CDR2 YYEKEE (reference sequence). Between the trimmed V and J ends, which lost 6 bases and 9 bases, there was a span of 22 bases. The CDR3 is 16 residues long. The chain's CDR3 is CASTLEPSGNGSPLHF. The DNA of the CDR3 is TGTGCCAGCACTCTCGAACCCTCGGGGAATGGTTCACCCCTCCACTTT.

The chain joins TRBV5-4 to TRBJ1-6; 7 bases map to TRBD1. The CDR3 has 17 amino acids. The V segment lost 0 bases and the J segment 10 bases; nucleotides outside the gene matches: 13. Germline V gene sequence: CDR1 SGHNT, CDR2 YYREEE (reference sequence). CDR3 amino acids: CASSLAKGGGILSPLHF. The DNA for the CDR3 is TGTGCCAGCAGCTTGGCCAAAGGAGGGGGCATTTTATCACCCCTCCACTTT.

The chain is built from TRBV6-2 or TRBV6-3 and TRBJ2-2, with 7 positions matching TRBD1. This CDR3 is 18 amino acids long. Trimming cost V 3 bases and J 0 bases; bases outside gene matches: 10. CDR1 and CDR2 (germline): MNHEY, SVGEGT. CDR3: CASSYSRWGQTNTGELFF. As DNA, the CDR3 is TGTGCCAGCAGTTATAGTCGCTGGGGACAGACGAACACCGGGGAGCTGTTTTTT.

This clone was seen more than once but under ten times. The rearrangement joins TRBV3-1 (or the pseudogene TRBV3-2) to TRBJ1-6; the D gene is possibly TRBD1 (5 bases). Germline V gene data show CDR1 as LGHDT and CDR2 as YNNKEL (reference sequence). Trimming removed 0 bases at V and 10 bases at J, with 16 bases between. The CDR3 totals 16 residues. The CDR3 protein is CASSQDGQGGWSPLHF. DNA for the CDR3: TGTGCCAGCAGCCAAGATGGTCAGGGAGGGTGGTCACCCCTCCACTTT.

V gene TRBV7-8 combines with J gene TRBJ2-7, with D maybe TRBD1 (6 bases). V lost 3 bases, J lost 6 bases, and 15 bases lay in between. In germline, CDR1 is SGHVS, CDR2 FQNEAQ. CDR3 length equals 14 residues. CDR3 in amino acids: CASSFPAQGLEQYF. In DNA form, the CDR3 reads TGTGCCAGCAGCTTTCCGGCCCAGGGGCTCGAGCAGTACTTC.

The chain has TRBV29-1 and TRBJ2-5; weak D call: TRBD2 (6 bases). The CDR3 runs to 12 residues. Germline CDR1 reads SQVTM; CDR2 reads ANQGSEA. Trimming took off 4 bases at V and 7 bases at J, with 13 bases between the two ends. The CDR3 sequence is CSVVPVGGTQYF. The CDR3 DNA reads TGCAGCGTTGTCCCGGTCGGGGGGACCCAGTACTTC. The full variable domain, completed using reference TRBV29-1 and TRBJ2-5, is SAVISQKPSRDICQRGTSLTIQCQVDSQVTMMFWYRQQPGQSLTLIATANQGSEATYESGFVIDKFPISRPNLTFSTLTVSNMSPEDSSIYLCSVVPVGGTQYFGPGTRLLVL.

The rearrangement uses TRBV5-1 and TRBJ1-1; TRBD1 matches at 7 bases. Losses at the gene ends were 2 bases for V and 3 bases for J; bases not matched to a gene: 10. This CDR3 spans 16 amino acids. Germline CDR1 SGHRS, CDR2 YFSETQ. In nucleotides, the CDR3 is TGCGCCAGCAGCTTAACGGACAGGCGAGTATACACTGAAGCTTTCTTT. Its protein is CASSLTDRRVYTEAFF. Filled out from reference TRBV5-1 and TRBJ1-1, the complete variable domain reads KAGVTQTPRYLIKTRGQQVTLSCSPISGHRSVSWYQQTPGQGLQFLFEYFSETQRNKGNFPGRFSGRQFSNSRSEMNVSTLELGDSALYLCASSLTDRRVYTEAFFGQGTRLTVV.

The J gene is TRBJ1-5, the V gene TRBV10-3; D is undetermined. This CDR3 region has 15 residues. V was shortened by 7 bases and J by 0 bases, with 13 bases between the two germline ends. Looked up from germline, CDR1 is ENHRY and CDR2 is SYGVKD. The CDR3 reads CAIKEGAGSNQPQHF. The CDR3 nucleotides are TGTGCCATCAAGGAGGGAGCTGGTAGCAATCAGCCCCAGCATTTT.

This chain uses TRBV7-8 with TRBJ2-7; TRBD1 is a possible D gene (5 bases). Germline assignment: CDR1 SGHVS and CDR2 FQNEAQ. V was trimmed by 5 bases and J by 5 bases, leaving 16 bases between them. The CDR3 extends over 14 amino acids. The CDR3 bases are TGTGCCAGCAGCACTTCCAGGGTCGCTAACGAGCAGTACTTC. Amino acids: CASSTSRVANEQYF.

This clone was seen just once. The V call is TRBV7-3, the J call TRBJ2-5; 7 bases line up with TRBD1. The length of the CDR3 is 13 residues. CDR1 is SGHTA, CDR2 FQGTGA, per germline. Trimming cost V 5 bases and J 5 bases; bases outside gene matches: 5. CDR3 nucleotide sequence: TGTGCCAGCAGCCAAGGGACAGAGGAGACCCAGTACTTC. Encoded protein: CASSQGTEETQYF.